This is a list of T cell receptor beta chains from one sample in a study of shared clonotypes between healthy human individuals. Assay used: immunoSEQ multiplex PCR; TCRdb lists only in-frame clones, some missing. Here the sample spans about 2 million clones, about 95% being singletons. Sequenced material: naive CD8+ T cells sorted from blood. Source of these receptors: a man in his late teens or twenties in good health. Each CDR3 is given with its conserved first and last residue. The D gene is left open where the match is weak. For some rows the clone size is stated as once, few or many, or as a class when expanded; others skip it.

V	J	size	D	DNA	CDR3
TRBV19	TRBJ2-7	few	TRBD1	TGTGCCAGTAGTCCCCGGACAGGGTTTTACGAGCAGTACTTC	CASSPRTGFYEQYF
TRBV5-1	TRBJ1-4	-	TRBD1	TGCGCCAGCAGCCCCGGGACAGCAACTAATGAAAAACTGTTTTTT	CASSPGTATNEKLFF
TRBV28	TRBJ2-7	-	-	TGTGCCAGCAGTTTAGGCGGGACCGTCTCCTACGAGCAGTACTTC	CASSLGGTVSYEQYF
TRBV9	TRBJ1-2	-	-	TGTGCCAGCAGCGTAGCCGGGGGGGCCTATGGCTACACCTTC	CASSVAGGAYGYTF
TRBV2	TRBJ2-7	-	-	TGTGCCAGCAGTGAATCTGGTTACGAGCAGTACTTC	CASSESGYEQYF
TRBV2	TRBJ1-1	-	-	TGTGCCAGCAGTGATGGGGCTTCGAACACTGAAGCTTTCTTT	CASSDGASNTEAFF
TRBV5-8	TRBJ2-7	-	TRBD2	TGTGCCAGCAGCCGTACCGTCCGGGAGGGGGGCGAGCAGTACTTC	CASSRTVREGGEQYF
TRBV5-1	TRBJ2-1	-	TRBD2	TGCGCCAGCAGCTTGGGGCGGGGGATCTACAATGAGCAGTTCTTC	CASSLGRGIYNEQFF
TRBV29-1	TRBJ2-3	-	-	TGCAGCGTTGTATCTGGGGGTACAGATACGCAGTATTTT	CSVVSGGTDTQYF
TRBV10-3	TRBJ2-5	once	TRBD2	TGTGCCATCGCAATAGCGGGGGAGGAGACCCAGTACTTC	CAIAIAGEETQYF
TRBV5-4	TRBJ1-2	-	-	TGTGCCAGCAGCTCAAAGCAGGCGCTAGCTAACTATGGCTACACCTTC	CASSSKQALANYGYTF
TRBV18	TRBJ2-5	-	-	TGTGCCAGCTCACCACCGACGGATTCTCAAGAGACCCAGTACTTC	CASSPPTDSQETQYF
TRBV28	TRBJ2-7	-	-	TGTGCCAGCAGCCTATACGACCAGGAGCAGTACTTC	CASSLYDQEQYF
TRBV7-4	TRBJ2-4	-	TRBD2	TGTGCCAGCAGCTCCTACAGGGCGGGAGGAGTTTGGACCAAAAACATTCAGTACTTC	CASSSYRAGGVWTKNIQYF
TRBV6-6	TRBJ2-6	-	-	TGTGCCGGAGGCGGGGCAGATAGCTCTGGGGCCAACGTCCTGACTTTC	CAGGGADSSGANVLTF
TRBV5-6	TRBJ2-5	-	-	TGTGCCAGCAGCAGCCTTAAGGGGGAGGGCCAAGAGACCCAGTACTTC	CASSSLKGEGQETQYF
TRBV27	TRBJ2-7	-	-	TGTGCCAGCAGTCGGGGCAGTTCCTCCTACGAGCAGTACTTC	CASSRGSSSYEQYF
TRBV28	TRBJ2-7	-	TRBD1	TGTGCCAGCAGTTTTATTGGGACAGGGTACGAGCAGTACTTC	CASSFIGTGYEQYF